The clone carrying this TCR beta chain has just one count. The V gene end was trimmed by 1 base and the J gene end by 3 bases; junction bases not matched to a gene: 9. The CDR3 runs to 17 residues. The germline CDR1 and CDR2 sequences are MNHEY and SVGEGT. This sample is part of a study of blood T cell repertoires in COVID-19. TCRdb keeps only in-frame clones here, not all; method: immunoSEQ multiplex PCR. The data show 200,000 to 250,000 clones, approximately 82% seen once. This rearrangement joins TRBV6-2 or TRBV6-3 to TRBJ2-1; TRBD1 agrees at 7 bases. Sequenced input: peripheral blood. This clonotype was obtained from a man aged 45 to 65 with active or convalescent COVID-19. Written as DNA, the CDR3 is TGTGCCAGCAGTTACTTCCAGGGGGTCCAGGGCTACAATGAGCAGTTCTTC. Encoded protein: CASSYFQGVQGYNEQFF.